This TCR beta chain was obtained from a study of tumor and adjacent non-tumor tissue in lung cancer. Study-level information: Some 3.9 million productive TCRbeta reads were obtained per sample on average.

No cell sorting was done before RNA was extracted from the tissue. About this clonotype itself: The antigen is undetermined. The junction departs from the called germline gene at one end, perhaps through a read error.

A modified ARM-PCR protocol with three rounds of nested PCR amplified TCRbeta. TCRdb re-called the multiplex PCR reads through MiXCR, storing one row per CDR3 protein. This sample has tens of thousands of distinct CDR3 sequences; roughly 80% occur once, and the top ten carry approximately 12%. Study-level findings and limits: Normal lung showed higher cumulative top 100 clone frequency than tumor. Compared with tumor, normal lung showed significantly lower TCR diversity.

Germline V gene lookup returns CDR1 MGHRA and CDR2 YSYEKL. The CDR3 covers 16 residues. The sample comprised lung tumor tissue. The source of this sequence is a woman aged 50 to 60 with non-small cell lung cancer. The rearrangement uses TRBV4-1 and TRBJ1-1; a weak D match, TRBD1 (6 bases). The CDR3: CASSQDRYRAKTGAFF. Here the CDR3 DNA reads TGCGCCAGCAGCCAAGATCGTTACAGGGCGAAAACTGGAGCTTTCTTC.